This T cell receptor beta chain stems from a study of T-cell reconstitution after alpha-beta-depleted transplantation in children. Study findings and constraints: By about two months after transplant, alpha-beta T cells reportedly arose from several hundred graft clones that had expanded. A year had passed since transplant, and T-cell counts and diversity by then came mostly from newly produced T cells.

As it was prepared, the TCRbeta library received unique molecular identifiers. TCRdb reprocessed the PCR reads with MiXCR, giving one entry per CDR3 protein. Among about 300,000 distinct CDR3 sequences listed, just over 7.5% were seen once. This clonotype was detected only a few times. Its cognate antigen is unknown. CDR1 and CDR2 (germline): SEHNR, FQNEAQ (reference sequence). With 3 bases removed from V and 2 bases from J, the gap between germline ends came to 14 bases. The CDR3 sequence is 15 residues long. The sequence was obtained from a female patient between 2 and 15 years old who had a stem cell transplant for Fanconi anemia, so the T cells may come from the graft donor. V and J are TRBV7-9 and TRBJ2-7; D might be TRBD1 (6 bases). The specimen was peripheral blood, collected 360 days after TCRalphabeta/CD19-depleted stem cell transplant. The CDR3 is CASSFFEAGAYEQYF. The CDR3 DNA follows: TGTGCCAGCAGCTTTTTTGAGGCAGGGGCCTACGAGCAGTACTTC.